Listed below are T cell receptor beta chains from one sample, sequenced in a study of early T cells in non-severe SARS-CoV-2 infection. MiXCR, run by TCRdb on the 5' RACE reads, gives a single entry per CDR3 protein. Counted here are roughly 83,000 distinct CDR3 sequences, under 11% occurring once; the ten biggest clones make up 8% to 10%. The source material was whole blood, sampled at baseline. The origin of the receptors is an adult who was a healthcare worker with PCR-confirmed SARS-CoV-2 infection or an uninfected control (not recorded which). CDR3s include the opening cysteine and the closing phenylalanine or tryptophan. A D gene is named only where the DNA matches it firmly. Some rows mark clone size as missing; the rest say once, few, many or name a class of expanded clone.

V	D	size	J	DNA	CDR3
TRBV6-2/TRBV6-3	-	few	TRBJ2-5	TGTGCCAGCAGTCGCGGGCGAGGAGAGACCCAGTACTTC	CASSRGRGETQYF
TRBV5-1	-	many	TRBJ2-2	TGCGCCAGCAGCGAGACTGGAACAGCGAACACCGGGGAGCTGTTTTTT	CASSETGTANTGELFF
TRBV3-2	-	-	TRBJ2-4	TGTGCCAGCAGCCAGGGAACAGCCTCCTTAGCCAAAAACATTCAGTACTTC	CASSQGTASLAKNIQYF
TRBV28	-	many	TRBJ1-2	TGTGCCACCGAGGGGGGGGACGGCTATGGCTACACCTTC	CATEGGDGYGYTF
TRBV13	TRBD2	many	TRBJ2-1	TGTGCCAGCAGCATGGACCTAGCGGGAGTTCGCGATGAGCAGTTCTTC	CASSMDLAGVRDEQFF
TRBV20-1	TRBD1	many	TRBJ1-5	TGCAGTGCTAGCGGCCCCCCACAGGGGGTGAGCAATCAGCCCCAGCATTTT	CSASGPPQGVSNQPQHF
TRBV5-6	TRBD1	-	TRBJ1-6	TGTGCCAGCAGTTATGGGACAGGGGGTTCACCCCTCCACTTT	CASSYGTGGSPLHF
TRBV7-9	-	-	TRBJ2-2	TGTGTCAGCAGCTTATCCACCGGGGAGCTGTTTTTT	CVSSLSTGELFF
TRBV30	-	few	TRBJ2-3	TGTGCCTGGAGGGTGGCAGATACGCAGTATTTT	CAWRVADTQYF
TRBV5-1	-	few	TRBJ2-5	TGCGCCAGCAGAGCGAGGATCCAAGAGACCCAGTACTTC	CASRARIQETQYF
TRBV20-1	-	-	TRBJ2-1	TGCAGTGCTAGAGCCCTAGACTTGAATGAGCAGTTCTTC	CSARALDLNEQFF
TRBV20-1	TRBD2	many	TRBJ2-7	TGCAGTGCGGTACTAGCGGAGCAGTACTTC	CSAVLAEQYF
TRBV6-1	-	-	TRBJ1-2	TGTGCCAGCAGTCCTAAGCGGGGGTTATATGGCTACACCTTC	CASSPKRGLYGYTF
TRBV7-9	TRBD2	-	TRBJ2-7	TGTGCCAGCAGCTCTGATAGCGGGCCCGTAGAGCAGTACTTC	CASSSDSGPVEQYF
TRBV9	TRBD2	-	TRBJ2-1	TGTGCCAGCAGCGTAGGGGGACTAGTAGGTGAGCAGTTCTTC	CASSVGGLVGEQFF
TRBV2	-	-	TRBJ1-4	TGTGCCAGCACATACTTTGCAACTAATGAAAAACTGTTTTTT	CASTYFATNEKLFF
TRBV6-1	TRBD2	few	TRBJ2-3	TGTGCCAGCCAGCGGGAGATGCTAGATACGCAGTATTTT	CASQREMLDTQYF
TRBV12-3/TRBV12-4	-	-	TRBJ2-2	TGTGCCAGCAGCCGAGGGACGGCGGGGACCGGGGAGCTGTTTTTT	CASSRGTAGTGELFF
TRBV19	TRBD1	few	TRBJ1-5	TGTGCCACGACAGGGGGTCTAGTGGGGAATCAGCCCCAGCATTTT	CATTGGLVGNQPQHF
TRBV20-1	TRBD1	many	TRBJ1-2	TGCAGTGCTTTTAAGCCGGGACAGGGGGCAGAAGGCTACACCTTC	CSAFKPGQGAEGYTF
TRBV20-1	-	many	TRBJ2-7	TGCAGTGCTAGAGATGGGGGGTACGAGCAGTACTTC	CSARDGGYEQYF
TRBV21-1	-	-	TRBJ2-5	TGTGCCAGCAGCAAATGTTCCACAGAGTACCAAGAGACCCAGTACTTC	CASSKCSTEYQETQYF
TRBV12-3/TRBV12-4	-	-	TRBJ2-7	TGTGCCAGCAGTTTAGAGCAGGGCCCCTACGAGCAGTACTTC	CASSLEQGPYEQYF
TRBV3-1	-	few	TRBJ2-4	TGTGCCAGCAGCCAGGACCAGGGCTCTGCCAAATTCTTC	CASSQDQGSAKFF
TRBV3-2	-	few	TRBJ1-2	TGTGCCAGCAGCCAACCAACAGGGACTTGGGGCTACACCTTC	CASSQPTGTWGYTF
TRBV28	TRBD2	many	TRBJ2-3	TGTGCCAGCAGTTTCGTGTTTGCGGGGCCCCAGCAGCGGGAGGTGACAGATACGCAGTATTTT	CASSFVFAGPQQREVTDTQYF
TRBV28	-	-	TRBJ2-1	TGTGCCACCAAAAACAGGGGAGGATTCTCAAAGGGCCCTAAAAATGAGCAGTTCTTC	CATKNRGGFSKGPKNEQFF
TRBV28	-	-	TRBJ2-1	TGTGCCAGCAGTTCAGCCTCCCCTAGGAATGAGCAGTTCTTC	CASSSASPRNEQFF
TRBV15	TRBD2	-	TRBJ2-7	TGTGCCACCAGCAGAGATTTGGAGCGGGAGAACGAGCAGTACTTC	CATSRDLERENEQYF
TRBV5-1	-	few	TRBJ2-3	TGCGCCAGCAGCTCCGGAACTCGCACAGATACGCAGTATTTT	CASSSGTRTDTQYF
TRBV9	TRBD2	many	TRBJ2-5	TGTGCCAGCAGCACTAGCGGGATAGTGTCGGAGACCCAGTACTTC	CASSTSGIVSETQYF
TRBV5-6	-	many	TRBJ1-1	TGTGCCAGCAGCTTATATGGAGCGACAGCCAGGAGGGAAGCTTTCTTT	CASSLYGATARREAFF
TRBV7-3	-	-	TRBJ2-1	TGTGCCAGCAGCTCCCTAGGTGGTCAGGGAGGTGGTGAGCAGTTCTTC	CASSSLGGQGGGEQFF
TRBV28	TRBD1	few	TRBJ2-5	TGTGCCAGCAGTCCCGACCCGGGACAGGGGGCAAAGACCCAGTACTTC	CASSPDPGQGAKTQYF
TRBV12-3/TRBV12-4	-	many	TRBJ2-6	TGTGCCAGCAGTCCCCCCGGGTGGGGAATTTATGGGGCCAACGTCCTGACTTTC	CASSPPGWGIYGANVLTF
TRBV20-1	-	few	TRBJ1-4	TGCAGTGCTAGAGATTGGGGACGCGGTGTCGGAACTAATGAAAAACTGTTTTTT	CSARDWGRGVGTNEKLFF
TRBV27	-	few	TRBJ1-2	TGTGCCAGCAGTACTCGACAGAGGAATGGCTACACCTTC	CASSTRQRNGYTF
TRBV19	-	once	TRBJ2-1	TGTGCCACCCAACGGGACTCCGATCGGAATGAGCAGTTCTTC	CATQRDSDRNEQFF
TRBV20-1	-	-	TRBJ2-2	TGCAGTGCGAACTCCCGGGAGCGAGAATGGACCGGGGAGCTGTTTTTT	CSANSREREWTGELFF
TRBV28	-	-	TRBJ1-2	TGTGCCAGCAGTTTAATGAGTCGAGGCGGCTACACCTTC	CASSLMSRGGYTF
TRBV28	TRBD1	few	TRBJ2-4	TGTGCCAGCAGCCTGACCGGGACAGGCGACTTAGCCAAAAACATTCAGTACTTC	CASSLTGTGDLAKNIQYF
TRBV18	-	many	TRBJ2-7	TGTGCCAGCTCACCGAATACGGGTGTCTACGAGCAGTACTTC	CASSPNTGVYEQYF
TRBV18	-	many	TRBJ2-2	TGTGCCAGCTCACCCCCGGGAGCAGAAAACACCGGGGAGCTGTTTTTT	CASSPPGAENTGELFF
TRBV7-9	-	many	TRBJ2-1	TGTGCCAGCAACCTCTTGAGGGTTGAGCAGTTCTTC	CASNLLRVEQFF
TRBV28	TRBD1	-	TRBJ1-5	TGTGCCAGCAGTTACAGGGGATTAAGTCAGCCCCAGCATTTT	CASSYRGLSQPQHF